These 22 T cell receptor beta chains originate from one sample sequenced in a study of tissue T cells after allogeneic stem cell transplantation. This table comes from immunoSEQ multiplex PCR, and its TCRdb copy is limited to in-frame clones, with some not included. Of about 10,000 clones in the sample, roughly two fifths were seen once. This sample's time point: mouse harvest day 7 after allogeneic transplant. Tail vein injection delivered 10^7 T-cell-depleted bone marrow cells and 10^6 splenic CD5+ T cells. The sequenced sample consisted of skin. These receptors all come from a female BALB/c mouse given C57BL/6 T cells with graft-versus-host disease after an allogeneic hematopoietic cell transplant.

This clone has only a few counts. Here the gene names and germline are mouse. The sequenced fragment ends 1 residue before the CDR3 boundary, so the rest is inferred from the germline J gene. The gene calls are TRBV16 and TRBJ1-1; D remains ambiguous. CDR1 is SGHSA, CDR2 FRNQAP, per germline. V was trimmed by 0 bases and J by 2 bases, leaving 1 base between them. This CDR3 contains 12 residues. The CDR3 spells CASSLDNTEVFF. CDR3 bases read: TGTGCAAGCAGCTTAGATAACACAGAAGTCTTC.

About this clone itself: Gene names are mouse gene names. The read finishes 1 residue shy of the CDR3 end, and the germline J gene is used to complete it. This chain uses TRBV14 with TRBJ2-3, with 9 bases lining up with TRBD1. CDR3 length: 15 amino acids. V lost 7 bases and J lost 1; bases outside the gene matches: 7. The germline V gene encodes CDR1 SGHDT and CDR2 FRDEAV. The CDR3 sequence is CASRHRDRGAETLYF. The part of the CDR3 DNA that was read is TGTGCCAGCCGTCACCGGGACAGGGGTGCAGAAACGCTGTAT. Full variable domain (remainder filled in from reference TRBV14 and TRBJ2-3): EAGVTQSPRYAVLQEGQAVSFWCDPISGHDTLYWYQQPRDQGPQLLVYFRDEAVIDNSQLPSDRFSAVRPKGTNSTLKIQSAKQGDTATYLCASRHRDRGAETLYFGSGTRLTVL.

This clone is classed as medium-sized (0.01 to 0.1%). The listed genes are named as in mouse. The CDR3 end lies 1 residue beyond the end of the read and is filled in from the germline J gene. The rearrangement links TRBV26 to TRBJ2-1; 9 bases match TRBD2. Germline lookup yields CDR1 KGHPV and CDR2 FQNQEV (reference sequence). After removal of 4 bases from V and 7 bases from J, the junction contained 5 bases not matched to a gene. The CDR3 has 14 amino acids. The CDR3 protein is CASSRVGGRAEQFF. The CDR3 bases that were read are TGTGCCAGCAGTCGAGTGGGGGGGCGCGCTGAGCAGTTC.

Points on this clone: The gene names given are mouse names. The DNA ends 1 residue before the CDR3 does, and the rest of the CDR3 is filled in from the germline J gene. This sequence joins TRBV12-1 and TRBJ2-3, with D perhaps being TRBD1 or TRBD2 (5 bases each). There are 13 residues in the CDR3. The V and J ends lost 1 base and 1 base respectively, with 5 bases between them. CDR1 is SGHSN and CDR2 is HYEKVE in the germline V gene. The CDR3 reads CASSLGGAETLYF. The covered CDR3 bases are TGTGCCAGCTCTCTGGGGGGTGCAGAAACGCTGTAT. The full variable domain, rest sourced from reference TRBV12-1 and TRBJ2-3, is DSGVVQSPRHIIKEKGGRSVLTCIPISGHSNVVWYQQTLGKELKFLIQHYEKVERDKGFLPSRFSVQQFDDYHSEMNMSALELEDSAMYFCASSLGGAETLYFGSGTRLTVL.

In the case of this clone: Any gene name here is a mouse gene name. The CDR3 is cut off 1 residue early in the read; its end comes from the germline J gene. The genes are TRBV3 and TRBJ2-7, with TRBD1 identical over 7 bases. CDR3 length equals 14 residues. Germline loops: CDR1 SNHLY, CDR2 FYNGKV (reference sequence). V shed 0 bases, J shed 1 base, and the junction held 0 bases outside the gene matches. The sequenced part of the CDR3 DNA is TGTGCCAGCAGCTTAGCGGGACAGTCCTATGAACAGTAC. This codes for CASSLAGQSYEQY. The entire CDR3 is CASSLAGQSYEQYF.

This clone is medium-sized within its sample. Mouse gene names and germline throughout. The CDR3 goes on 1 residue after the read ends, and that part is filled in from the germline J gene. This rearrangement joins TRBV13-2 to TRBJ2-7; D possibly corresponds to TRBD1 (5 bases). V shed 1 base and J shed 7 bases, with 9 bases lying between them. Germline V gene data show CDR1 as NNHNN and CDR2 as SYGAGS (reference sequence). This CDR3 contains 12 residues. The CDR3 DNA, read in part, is TGTGCCAGCGGTGATCAGGGTGAGGAACAGTAC. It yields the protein CASGDQGEEQY. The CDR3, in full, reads CASGDQGEEQYF.

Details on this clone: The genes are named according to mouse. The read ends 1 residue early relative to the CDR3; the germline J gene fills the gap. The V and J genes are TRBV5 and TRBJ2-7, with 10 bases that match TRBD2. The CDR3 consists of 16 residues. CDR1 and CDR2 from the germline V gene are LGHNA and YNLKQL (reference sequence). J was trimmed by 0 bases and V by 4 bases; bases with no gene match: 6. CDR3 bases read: TGTGCCAGCAGCCCTACCGGGACTGGGGACTCCTATGAACAGTAC. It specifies CASSPTGTGDSYEQY. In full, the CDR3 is CASSPTGTGDSYEQYF.

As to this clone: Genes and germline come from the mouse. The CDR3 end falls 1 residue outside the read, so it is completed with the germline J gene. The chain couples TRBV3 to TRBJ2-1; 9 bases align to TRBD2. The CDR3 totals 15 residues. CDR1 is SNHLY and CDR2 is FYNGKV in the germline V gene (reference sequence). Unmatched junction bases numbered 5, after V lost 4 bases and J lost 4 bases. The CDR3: CASSYDWGNYAEQFF. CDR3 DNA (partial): TGTGCCAGCAGCTACGACTGGGGGAATTATGCTGAGCAGTTC. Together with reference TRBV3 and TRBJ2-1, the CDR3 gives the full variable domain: GPKVLQIPSHQIIDMGQMVTLNCDPVSNHLYFYWYKQILGQQMEFLVNFYNGKVMEKSKLFKDQFSVERPDGSYFTLKIQPTALEDSAVYFCASSYDWGNYAEQFFGPGTRLTVL.

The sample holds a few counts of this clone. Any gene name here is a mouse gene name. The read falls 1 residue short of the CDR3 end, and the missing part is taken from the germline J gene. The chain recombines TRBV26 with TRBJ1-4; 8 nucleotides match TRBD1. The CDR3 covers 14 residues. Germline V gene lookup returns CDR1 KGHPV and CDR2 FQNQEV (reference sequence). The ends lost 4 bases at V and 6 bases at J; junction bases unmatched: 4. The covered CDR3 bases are TGTGCCAGCAGTCGACAGGGGAGAGACGAAAGATTATTT. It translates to CASSRQGRDERLF. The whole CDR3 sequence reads CASSRQGRDERLFF.

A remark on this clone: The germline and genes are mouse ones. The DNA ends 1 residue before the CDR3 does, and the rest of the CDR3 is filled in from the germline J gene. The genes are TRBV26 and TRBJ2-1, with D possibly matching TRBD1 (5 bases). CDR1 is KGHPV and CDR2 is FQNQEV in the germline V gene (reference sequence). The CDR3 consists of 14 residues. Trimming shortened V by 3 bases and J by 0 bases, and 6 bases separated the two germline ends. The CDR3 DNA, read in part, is TGTGCCAGCAGTCTAGGGGATAACTATGCTGAGCAGTTC. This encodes CASSLGDNYAEQF. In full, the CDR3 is CASSLGDNYAEQFF. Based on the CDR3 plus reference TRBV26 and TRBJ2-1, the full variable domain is NSKVIQTPRYLVKGQGQKAKMRCIPEKGHPVVFWYQQNKNNEFKFLINFQNQEVLQQIDMTEKRFSAECPSNSPCSLEIQSSEAGDSALYLCASSLGDNYAEQFFGPGTRLTVL.

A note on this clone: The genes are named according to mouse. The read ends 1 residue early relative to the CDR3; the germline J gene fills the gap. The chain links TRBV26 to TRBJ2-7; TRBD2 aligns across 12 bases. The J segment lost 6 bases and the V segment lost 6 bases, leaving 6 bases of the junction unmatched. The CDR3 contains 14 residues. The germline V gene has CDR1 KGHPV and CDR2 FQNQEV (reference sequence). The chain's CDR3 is CASSSGTGGREQYF. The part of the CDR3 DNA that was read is TGTGCCAGCAGCTCCGGGACTGGGGGGCGTGAACAGTAC.

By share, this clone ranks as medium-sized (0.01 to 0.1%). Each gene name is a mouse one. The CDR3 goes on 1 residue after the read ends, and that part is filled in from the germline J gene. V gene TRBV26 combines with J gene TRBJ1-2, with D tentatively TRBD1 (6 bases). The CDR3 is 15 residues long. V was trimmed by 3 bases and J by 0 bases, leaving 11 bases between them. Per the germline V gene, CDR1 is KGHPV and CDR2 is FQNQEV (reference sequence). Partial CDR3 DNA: TGTGCCAGCAGTCTCCCGGGACACTCAAACTCCGACTACACC. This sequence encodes CASSLPGHSNSDYT. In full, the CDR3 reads CASSLPGHSNSDYTF.

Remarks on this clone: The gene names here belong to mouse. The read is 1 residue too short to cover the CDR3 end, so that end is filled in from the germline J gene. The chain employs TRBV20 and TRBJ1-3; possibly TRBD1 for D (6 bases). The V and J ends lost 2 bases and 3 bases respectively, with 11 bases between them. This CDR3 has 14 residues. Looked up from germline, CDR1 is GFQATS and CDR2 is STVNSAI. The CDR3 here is CGARPGEHGNTLYF. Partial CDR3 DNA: TGTGGTGCTAGGCCAGGGGAACATGGAAATACGCTCTAT.

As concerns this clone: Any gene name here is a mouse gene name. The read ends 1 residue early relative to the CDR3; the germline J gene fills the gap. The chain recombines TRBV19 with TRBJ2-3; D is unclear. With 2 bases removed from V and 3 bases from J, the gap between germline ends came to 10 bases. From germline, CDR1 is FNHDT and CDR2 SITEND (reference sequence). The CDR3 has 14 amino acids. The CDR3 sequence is CASSMPGWAETLYF. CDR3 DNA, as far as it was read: TGTGCCAGCAGTATGCCGGGGTGGGCAGAAACGCTGTAT.

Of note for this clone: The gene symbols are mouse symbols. Here the CDR3 reads CASGAPGQGDTQYF. Incomplete CDR3 DNA: TGTGCCAGCGGTGCTCCGGGACAGGGCGACACCCAGTAC. The chain couples TRBV13-2 to TRBJ2-5; 9 nucleotides line up with TRBD1. The DNA ends 1 residue before the CDR3 does, and the rest of the CDR3 is filled in from the germline J gene. V was pared by 3 bases and J by 6 bases, with 5 bases of the junction left unmatched. This CDR3 is built from 14 residues. From germline, CDR1 is NNHNN and CDR2 SYGAGS (reference sequence).

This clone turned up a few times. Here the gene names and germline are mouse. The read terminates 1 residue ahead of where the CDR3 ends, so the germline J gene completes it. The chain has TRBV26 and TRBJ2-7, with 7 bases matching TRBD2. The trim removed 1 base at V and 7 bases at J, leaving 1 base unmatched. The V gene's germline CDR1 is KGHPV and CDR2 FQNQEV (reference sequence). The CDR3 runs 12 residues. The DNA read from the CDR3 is TGTGCCAGCAGTCTGTGGGGGGGGGAACAGTAC. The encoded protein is CASSLWGGEQY. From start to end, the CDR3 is CASSLWGGEQYF.

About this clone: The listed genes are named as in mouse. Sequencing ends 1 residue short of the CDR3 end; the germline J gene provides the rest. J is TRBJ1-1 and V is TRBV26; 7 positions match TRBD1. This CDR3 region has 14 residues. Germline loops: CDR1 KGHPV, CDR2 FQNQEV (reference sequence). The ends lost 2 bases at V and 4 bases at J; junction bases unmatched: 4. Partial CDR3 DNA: TGTGCCAGCAGTCTGGAGACAGGGAGCACAGAAGTCTTC. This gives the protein CASSLETGSTEVF. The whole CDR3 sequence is CASSLETGSTEVFF.

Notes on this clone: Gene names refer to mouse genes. Partial CDR3 DNA: TGTGCCAGCTCTCCGGGACTGGCCTTAGCTGAGCAGTTC. Residues: CASSPGLALAEQF. The complete CDR3 sequence is CASSPGLALAEQFF. J is TRBJ2-1 and V is TRBV12-1; 8 bases align to TRBD2. The CDR3 goes on 1 residue after the read ends, and that part is filled in from the germline J gene. The CDR3 runs to 14 residues. The V segment lost 2 bases and the J segment 7 bases; nucleotides outside the gene matches: 6. Germline V CDR1 and CDR2: SGHSN, HYEKVE.

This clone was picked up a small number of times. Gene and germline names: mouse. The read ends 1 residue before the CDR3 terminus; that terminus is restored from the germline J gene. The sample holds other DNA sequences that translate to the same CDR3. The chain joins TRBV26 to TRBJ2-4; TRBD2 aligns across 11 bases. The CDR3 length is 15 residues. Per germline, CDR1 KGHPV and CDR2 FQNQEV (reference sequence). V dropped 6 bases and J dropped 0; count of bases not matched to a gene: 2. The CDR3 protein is CASSGLGGSQNTLYF. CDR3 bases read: TGTGCCAGCAGCGGACTGGGGGGTAGTCAAAACACCTTGTAC.

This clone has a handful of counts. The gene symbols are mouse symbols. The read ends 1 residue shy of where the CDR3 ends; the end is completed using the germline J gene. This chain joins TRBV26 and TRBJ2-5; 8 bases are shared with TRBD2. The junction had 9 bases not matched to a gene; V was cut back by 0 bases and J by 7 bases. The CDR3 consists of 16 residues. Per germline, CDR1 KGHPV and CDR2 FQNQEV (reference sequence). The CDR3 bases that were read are TGTGCCAGCAGTCTGTCGATTGGGGGGGGCGCGTACACCCAGTAC. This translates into CASSLSIGGGAYTQY. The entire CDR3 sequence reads CASSLSIGGGAYTQYF. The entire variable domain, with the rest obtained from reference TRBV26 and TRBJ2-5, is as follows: NSKVIQTPRYLVKGQGQKAKMRCIPEKGHPVVFWYQQNKNNEFKFLINFQNQEVLQQIDMTEKRFSAECPSNSPCSLEIQSSEAGDSALYLCASSLSIGGGAYTQYFGPGTRLLVL.

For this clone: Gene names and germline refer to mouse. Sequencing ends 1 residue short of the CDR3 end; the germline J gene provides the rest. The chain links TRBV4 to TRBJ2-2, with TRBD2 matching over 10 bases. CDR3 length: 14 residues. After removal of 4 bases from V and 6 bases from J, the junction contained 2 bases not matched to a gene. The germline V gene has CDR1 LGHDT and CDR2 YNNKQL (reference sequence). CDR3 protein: CASSSTGGPGQLYF. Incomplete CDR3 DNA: TGTGCCAGCAGCTCGACTGGGGGGCCCGGGCAGCTCTAC.

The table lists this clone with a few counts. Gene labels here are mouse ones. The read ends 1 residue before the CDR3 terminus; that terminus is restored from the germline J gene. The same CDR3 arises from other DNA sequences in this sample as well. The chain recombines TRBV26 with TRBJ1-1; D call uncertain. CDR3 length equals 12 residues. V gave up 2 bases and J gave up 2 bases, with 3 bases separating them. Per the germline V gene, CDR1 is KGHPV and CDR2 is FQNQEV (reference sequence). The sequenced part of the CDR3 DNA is TGTGCCAGCAGTCTGAGTAACACAGAAGTCTTC. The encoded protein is CASSLSNTEVF. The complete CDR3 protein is CASSLSNTEVFF.